This TCR beta chain is drawn from a study of blood T cell repertoires in COVID-19. Looking at the study overall: From T cells, B-cell-depleted T cells, or PBMCs came the material, which was cDNA or gDNA.

CDR1 and CDR2 (germline): DFQATT, SNEGSKA (reference sequence). This CDR3 has 10 residues. Trimming took off 4 bases at V and 5 bases at J, with 3 bases between the two ends. In the original analysis: Scientists estimated how many nucleated cells there were by amplifying reference gene primers. Only in-frame clones appear in the TCRdb table, and some are missing; sequencing was by immunoSEQ multiplex PCR. Clone size and V and J calls were adopted from that table, with D and trimming inferred from the DNA. The sample has more than 95,000 clones, about 88% seen once; the top ten hold 4.5% to 6%. Sequenced sample: peripheral blood. The chain uses TRBV20-1 and TRBJ2-1; D is uncertain. The receptor was isolated from a human donor in a cohort sampled during active COVID-19. CDR3 region: CSATDNEQFF. CDR3 in DNA: TGCAGTGCTACGGACAATGAGCAGTTCTTC.